In this sample, the clone carrying this T cell receptor (beta chain) turned up a few times. Its cognate antigen is unknown. The source of the sample is a study of blood T cells in healthy people across ages. Findings and limits, study-wide: Significant beta diversity loss was already apparent by age approximately 38, declining roughly linearly.

Germline values: CDR1 SGHTA, CDR2 FQGNSA. Trimming took 5 bases from V and 2 from J, leaving 14 bases between them. The CDR3 is 15 amino acids. A second PCR, run for about 7 to 11 cycles, used a sample-barcoded 5' primer plus a J-beta primer mix. One entry per CDR3 protein, called by TCRdb with MiXCR from the 5' RACE reads. The table shows 1.5 million or so distinct CDR3 sequences, with approximately 42% occurring only once. Peripheral blood, approximately 10 milliliters per donor, was collected. This sequence was found in a woman between 18 and 29 years old in good health. The V gene is TRBV7-2, the J gene TRBJ2-3; D is perhaps TRBD2 (6 bases). The sample comprised blood. The CDR3 loop is CASSGQTSLTDTQYF. DNA of the CDR3: TGTGCCAGCAGCGGGCAGACTAGTCTCACAGATACGCAGTATTTT.